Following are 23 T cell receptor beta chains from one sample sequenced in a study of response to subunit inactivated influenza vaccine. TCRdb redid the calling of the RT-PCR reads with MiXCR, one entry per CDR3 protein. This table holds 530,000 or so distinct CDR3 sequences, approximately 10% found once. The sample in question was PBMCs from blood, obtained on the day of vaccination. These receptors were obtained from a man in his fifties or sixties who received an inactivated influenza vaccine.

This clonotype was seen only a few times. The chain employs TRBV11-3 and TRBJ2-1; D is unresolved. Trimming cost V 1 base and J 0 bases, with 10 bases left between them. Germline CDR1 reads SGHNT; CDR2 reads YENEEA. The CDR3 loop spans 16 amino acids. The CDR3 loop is CASSLAFSSSYNEQFF. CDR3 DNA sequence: TGTGCCAGCAGCTTAGCTTTCTCGAGCTCCTACAATGAGCAGTTCTTC. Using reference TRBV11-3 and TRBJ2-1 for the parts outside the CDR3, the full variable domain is EAGVVQSPRYKIIEKKQPVAFWCNPISGHNTLYWYLQNLGQGPELLIRYENEEAVDDSQLPKDRFSAERLKGVDSTLKIQPAELGDSAVYLCASSLAFSSSYNEQFFGPGTRLTVL.

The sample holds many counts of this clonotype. In DNA, the CDR3 is TGCAGCGTTGCTGGACAGGGGGCTACCGGGGAGCTGTTTTTT. Translating gives CSVAGQGATGELFF. The chain is built from TRBV29-1 and TRBJ2-2, with 11 positions matching TRBD1. Germline V lookup: CDR1 SQVTM, CDR2 ANQGSEA. The CDR3 extends over 14 amino acids. V trimming: 4 bases; J trimming: 5 bases; junction bases outside the gene matches: 3.

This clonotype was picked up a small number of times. CDR3 DNA: TGCAGTGCTAGTTCAGGGAAAGAGACCCAGTACTTC. Translation gives CSASSGKETQYF. The rearrangement uses TRBV20-1 and TRBJ2-5; tentatively, D is TRBD1 (5 bases). Trimming left V 3 bases short and J 3 bases short, with 8 bases between. Germline V gene lookup returns CDR1 DFQATT and CDR2 SNEGSKA (reference sequence). This CDR3 region has 12 residues.

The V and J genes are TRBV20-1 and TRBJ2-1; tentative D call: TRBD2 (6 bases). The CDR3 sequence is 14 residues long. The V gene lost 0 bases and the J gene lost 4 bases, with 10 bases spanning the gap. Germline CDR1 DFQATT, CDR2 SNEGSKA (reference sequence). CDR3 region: CSARERGPYNEQFF. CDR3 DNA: TGCAGTGCTAGAGAGCGGGGACCTTACAATGAGCAGTTCTTC.

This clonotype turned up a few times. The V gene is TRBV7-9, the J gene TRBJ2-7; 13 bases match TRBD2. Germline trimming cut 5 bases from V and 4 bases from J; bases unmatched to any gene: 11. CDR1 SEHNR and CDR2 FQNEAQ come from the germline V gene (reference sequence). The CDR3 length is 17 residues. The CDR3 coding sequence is TGTGCCAGCAGCGGACCGGGACTAGCGGGACTAAAGTACGAGCAGTACTTC. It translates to CASSGPGLAGLKYEQYF.

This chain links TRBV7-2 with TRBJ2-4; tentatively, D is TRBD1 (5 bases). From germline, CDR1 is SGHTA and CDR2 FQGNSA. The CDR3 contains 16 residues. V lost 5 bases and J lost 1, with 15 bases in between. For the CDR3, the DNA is TGTGCCAGCAGCCCCCGTTTAGGGGTTGCCAAAAACATTCAGTACTTC. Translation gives CASSPRLGVAKNIQYF.

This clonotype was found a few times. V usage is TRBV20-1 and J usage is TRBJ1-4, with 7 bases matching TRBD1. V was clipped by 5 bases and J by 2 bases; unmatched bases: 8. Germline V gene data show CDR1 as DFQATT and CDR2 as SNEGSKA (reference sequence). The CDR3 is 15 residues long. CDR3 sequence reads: CSAPEEGATNEKLFF. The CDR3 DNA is TGCAGTGCTCCGGAGGAGGGGGCCACTAATGAAAAACTGTTTTTT.

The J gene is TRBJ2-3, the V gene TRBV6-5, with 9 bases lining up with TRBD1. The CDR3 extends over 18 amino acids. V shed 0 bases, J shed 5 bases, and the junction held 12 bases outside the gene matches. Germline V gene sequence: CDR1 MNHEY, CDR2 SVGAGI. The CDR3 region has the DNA TGTGCCAGCAGTTACTCGACTGCCTGGGGGACAGGGAAAGATACGCAGTATTTT. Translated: CASSYSTAWGTGKDTQYF.

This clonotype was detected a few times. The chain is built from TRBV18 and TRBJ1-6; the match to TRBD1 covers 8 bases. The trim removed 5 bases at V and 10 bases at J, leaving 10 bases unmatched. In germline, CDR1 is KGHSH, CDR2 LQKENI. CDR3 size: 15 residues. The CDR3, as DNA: TGTGCCAGCTCATCAGGACAGGGAGTAGACTCACCCCTCCACTTT. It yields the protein CASSSGQGVDSPLHF. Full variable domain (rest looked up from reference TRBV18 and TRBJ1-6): NAGVMQNPRHLVRRRGQEARLRCSPMKGHSHVYWYRQLPEEGLKFMVYLQKENIIDESGMPKERFSAEFPKEGPSILRIQQVVRGDSAAYFCASSSGQGVDSPLHFGNGTRLTVT.

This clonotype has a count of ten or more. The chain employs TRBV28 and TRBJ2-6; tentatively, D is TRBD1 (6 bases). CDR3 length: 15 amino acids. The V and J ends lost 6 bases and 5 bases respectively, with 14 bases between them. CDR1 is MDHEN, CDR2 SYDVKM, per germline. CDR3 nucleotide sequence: TGTGCCAGCAGACCTACAGGGAGCTGGGCCAACGTCCTGACTTTC. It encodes CASRPTGSWANVLTF.

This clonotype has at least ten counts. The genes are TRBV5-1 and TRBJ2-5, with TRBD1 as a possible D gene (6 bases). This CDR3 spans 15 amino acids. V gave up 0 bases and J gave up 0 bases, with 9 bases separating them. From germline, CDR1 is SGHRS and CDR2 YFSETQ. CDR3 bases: TGCGCCAGCAGCTTGGGGACAGTGTACCAAGAGACCCAGTACTTC. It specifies CASSLGTVYQETQYF.

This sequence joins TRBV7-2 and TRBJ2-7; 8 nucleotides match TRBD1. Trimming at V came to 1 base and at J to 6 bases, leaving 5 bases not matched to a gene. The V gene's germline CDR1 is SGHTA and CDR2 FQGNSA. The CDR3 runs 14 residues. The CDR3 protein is CASSLGDRGSEQYF. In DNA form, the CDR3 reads TGTGCCAGCAGCTTAGGTGACAGGGGCTCCGAGCAGTACTTC.

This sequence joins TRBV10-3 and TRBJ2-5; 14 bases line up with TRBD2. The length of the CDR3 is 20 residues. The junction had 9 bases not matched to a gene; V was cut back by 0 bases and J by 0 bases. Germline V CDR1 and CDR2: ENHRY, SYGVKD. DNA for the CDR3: TGTGCCATCAGTGAGTCCGGGACTAGCGGGAGAGCTTTGTACCAAGAGACCCAGTACTTC. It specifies CAISESGTSGRALYQETQYF.

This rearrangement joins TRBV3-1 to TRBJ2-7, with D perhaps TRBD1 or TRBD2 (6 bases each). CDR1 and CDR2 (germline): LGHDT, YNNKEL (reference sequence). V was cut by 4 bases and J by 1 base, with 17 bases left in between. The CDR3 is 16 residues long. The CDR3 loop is CASSRPPGAKSYEQYF. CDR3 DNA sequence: TGTGCCAGCAGCCGGCCTCCGGGGGCAAAATCCTACGAGCAGTACTTC.

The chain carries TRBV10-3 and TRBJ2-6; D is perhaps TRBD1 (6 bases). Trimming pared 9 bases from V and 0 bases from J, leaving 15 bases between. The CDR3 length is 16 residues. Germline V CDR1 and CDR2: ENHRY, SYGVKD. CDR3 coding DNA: TGTGCCATGGCCCGGGACACCAGCTCTGGGGCCAACGTCCTGACTTTC. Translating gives CAMARDTSSGANVLTF.

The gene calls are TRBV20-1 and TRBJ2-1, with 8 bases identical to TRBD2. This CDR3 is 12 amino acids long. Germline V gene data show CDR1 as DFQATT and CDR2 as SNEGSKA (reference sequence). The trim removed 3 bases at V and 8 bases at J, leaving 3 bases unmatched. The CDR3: CSARTSVDEQFF. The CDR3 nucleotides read TGCAGTGCTAGGACTAGCGTGGATGAGCAGTTCTTC.

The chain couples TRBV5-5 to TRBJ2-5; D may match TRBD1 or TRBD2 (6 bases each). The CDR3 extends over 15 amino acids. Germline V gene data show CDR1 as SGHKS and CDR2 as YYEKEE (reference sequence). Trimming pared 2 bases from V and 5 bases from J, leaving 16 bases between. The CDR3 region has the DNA TGTGCCAGCAGCTTTAACGTAGGAGGGGGTGAGACCCAGTACTTC. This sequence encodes CASSFNVGGGETQYF.

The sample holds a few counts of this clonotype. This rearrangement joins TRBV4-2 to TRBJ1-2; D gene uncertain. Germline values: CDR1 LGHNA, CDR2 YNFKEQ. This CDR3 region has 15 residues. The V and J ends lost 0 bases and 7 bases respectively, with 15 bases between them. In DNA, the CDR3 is TGTGCCAGCAGCCAAGATGGCTGGGAGAGGGCTGGCTACACCTTC. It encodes CASSQDGWERAGYTF.

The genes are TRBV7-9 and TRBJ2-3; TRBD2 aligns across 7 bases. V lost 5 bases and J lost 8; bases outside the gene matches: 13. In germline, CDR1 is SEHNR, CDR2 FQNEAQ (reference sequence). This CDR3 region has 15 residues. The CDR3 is CASSHIAGRKGTQYF. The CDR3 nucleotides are TGTGCCAGCAGCCACATAGCGGGTAGAAAGGGTACGCAGTATTTT.

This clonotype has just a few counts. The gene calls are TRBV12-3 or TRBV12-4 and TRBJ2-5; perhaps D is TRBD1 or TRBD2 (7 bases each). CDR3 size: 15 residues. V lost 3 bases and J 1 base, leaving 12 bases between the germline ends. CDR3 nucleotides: TGTGCCAGCAGTTTCTCAGGGGGGGTCCAAGAGACCCAGTACTTC. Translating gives CASSFSGGVQETQYF.

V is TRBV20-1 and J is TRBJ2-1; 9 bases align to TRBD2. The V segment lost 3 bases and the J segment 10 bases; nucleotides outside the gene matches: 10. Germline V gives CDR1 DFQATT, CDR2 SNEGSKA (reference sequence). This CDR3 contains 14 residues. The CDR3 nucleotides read TGCAGTGCTAGGCGGGAGGGCCCTCGATCGGAGCAGTTCTTC. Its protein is CSARREGPRSEQFF.

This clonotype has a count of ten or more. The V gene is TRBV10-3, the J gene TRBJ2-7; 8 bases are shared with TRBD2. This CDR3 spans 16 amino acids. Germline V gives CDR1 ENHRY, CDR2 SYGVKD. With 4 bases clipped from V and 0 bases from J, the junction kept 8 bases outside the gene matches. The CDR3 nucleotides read TGTGCCATCAGTGGTCGAATAGCGGGGCACTCCTACGAGCAGTACTTC. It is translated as CAISGRIAGHSYEQYF.

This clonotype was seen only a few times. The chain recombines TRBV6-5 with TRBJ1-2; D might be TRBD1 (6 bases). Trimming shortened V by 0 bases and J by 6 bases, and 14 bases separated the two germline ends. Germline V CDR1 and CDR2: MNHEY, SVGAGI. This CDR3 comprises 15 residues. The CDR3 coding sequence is TGTGCCAGCAGTTACTCGGTGCTCGCAGGGGATGGCTACACCTTC. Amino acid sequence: CASSYSVLAGDGYTF.